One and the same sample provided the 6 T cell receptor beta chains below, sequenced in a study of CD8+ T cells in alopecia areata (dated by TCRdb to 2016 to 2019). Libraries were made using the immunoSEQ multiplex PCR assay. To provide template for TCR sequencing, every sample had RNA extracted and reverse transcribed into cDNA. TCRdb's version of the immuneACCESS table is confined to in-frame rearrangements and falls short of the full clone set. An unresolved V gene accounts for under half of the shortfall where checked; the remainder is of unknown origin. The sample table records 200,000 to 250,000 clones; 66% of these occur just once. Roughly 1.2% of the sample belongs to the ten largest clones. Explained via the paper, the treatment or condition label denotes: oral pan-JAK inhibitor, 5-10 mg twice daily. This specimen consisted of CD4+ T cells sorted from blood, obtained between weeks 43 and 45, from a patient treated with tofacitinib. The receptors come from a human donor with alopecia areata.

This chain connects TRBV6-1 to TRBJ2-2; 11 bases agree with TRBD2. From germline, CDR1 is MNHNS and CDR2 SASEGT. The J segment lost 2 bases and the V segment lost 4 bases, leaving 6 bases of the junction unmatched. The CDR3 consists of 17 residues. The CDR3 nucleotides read TGTGCCAGCAGTGGGAAGACTAGCGGGGCTAACACCGGGGAGCTGTTTTTT. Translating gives CASSGKTSGANTGELFF.

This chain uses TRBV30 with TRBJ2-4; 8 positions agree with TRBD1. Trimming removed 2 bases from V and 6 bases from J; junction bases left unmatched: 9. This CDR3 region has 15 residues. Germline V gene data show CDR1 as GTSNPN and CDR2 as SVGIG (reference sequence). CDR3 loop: CAWSPGGQGANIQYF. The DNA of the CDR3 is TGTGCCTGGAGTCCCGGCGGACAGGGTGCAAACATTCAGTACTTC. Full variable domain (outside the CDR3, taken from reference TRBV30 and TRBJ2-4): SQTIHQWPATLVQPVGSPLSLECTVEGTSNPNLYWYRQAAGRGLQLLFYSVGIGQISSEVPQNLSASRPQDRQFILSSKKLLLSDSGFYLCAWSPGGQGANIQYFGAGTRLSVL.

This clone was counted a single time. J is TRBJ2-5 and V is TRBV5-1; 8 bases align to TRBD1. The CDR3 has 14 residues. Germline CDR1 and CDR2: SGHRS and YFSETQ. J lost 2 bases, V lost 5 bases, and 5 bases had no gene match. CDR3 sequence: CASSQGAGQETQYF. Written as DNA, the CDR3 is TGCGCCAGCAGTCAGGGGGCAGGGCAAGAGACCCAGTACTTC.

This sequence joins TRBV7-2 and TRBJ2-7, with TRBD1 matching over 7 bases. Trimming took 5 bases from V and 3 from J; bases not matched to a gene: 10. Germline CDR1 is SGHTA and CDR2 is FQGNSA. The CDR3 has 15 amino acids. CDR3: CASSAVQPGGYEQYF. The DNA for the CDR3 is TGTGCCAGCAGCGCAGTCCAACCAGGGGGCTACGAGCAGTACTTC.

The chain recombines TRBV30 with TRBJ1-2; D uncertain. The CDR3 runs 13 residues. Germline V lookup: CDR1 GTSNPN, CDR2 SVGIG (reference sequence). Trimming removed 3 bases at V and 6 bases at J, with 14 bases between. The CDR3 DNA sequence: TGTGCCTGGAGCGATTCCCGCGGCGATGGCTACACCTTC. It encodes CAWSDSRGDGYTF.

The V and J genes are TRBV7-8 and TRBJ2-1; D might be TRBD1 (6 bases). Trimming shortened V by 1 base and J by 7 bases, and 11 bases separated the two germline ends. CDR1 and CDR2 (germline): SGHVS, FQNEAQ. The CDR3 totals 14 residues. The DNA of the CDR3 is TGTGCCAGCAGCTTAGGGACAGCTAATAATGAGCAGTTCTTC. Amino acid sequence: CASSLGTANNEQFF.